This T cell receptor beta chain emerged from a study of identical twins. Study-wide results and limits: There is a chance that invariant MAIT and iNKT cells partially muddied zero-insertion analyses.

This CDR3 has 13 amino acids. Germline V CDR1 and CDR2: SEHNR, FQNEAQ (reference sequence). V gave up 5 bases and J gave up 5 bases, with 12 bases separating them. This clonotype showed up many times. Its antigen remains unknown. Using its own MiXCR run on the 5' RACE reads, TCRdb lists one record per CDR3 protein. This sample has 640,000 or so distinct CDR3 sequences, with less than 7% found just once. The source of this sequence is a man aged 18 to 30 in good health. What was sequenced was naive T cells sorted from blood. The chain has TRBV7-9 and TRBJ2-5; no clear D gene. The CDR3 spells CASSPGRFETQYF. The CDR3 coding sequence is TGTGCCAGCAGCCCCGGGCGATTTGAGACCCAGTACTTC.